This TCR beta chain was identified in a study of T cell repertoires in cytomegalovirus infection. This clonotype was counted many times. Its antigen is currently unknown. With 4 bases clipped from V and 1 base from J, the junction kept 7 bases outside the gene matches. The CDR3 length is 16 residues. Germline values: CDR1 SGDLS, CDR2 YYNGEE. TCRdb passed the reads through MiXCR, listing each CDR3 protein once. The table records around 130,000 distinct CDR3 sequences, 20% to 30% of them present only once. The sequenced sample consisted of PBMCs, sequenced either directly or after in vitro stimulation (not recorded which). The chain has TRBV9 and TRBJ1-3; TRBD1 agrees at 8 bases. The receptor was isolated from a human donor in good health (CMV status not recorded). Some clones in this sample may be carry-over from other donors' samples. The CDR3: CASSLRGQVSGNTIYF. CDR3 nucleotide sequence: TGTGCCAGCAGCTTACGGGGACAGGTATCTGGAAACACCATATATTTT.